Included here is one TCR beta chain sequence, with context. What it recognizes is unknown. An end of the junction does not agree with germline; a read error may underlie this. The sample comes from a study of cytomegalovirus exposure and HLA in healthy donors. Study-level results: A later analysis showed that HLA-associated TCR beta chains had undergone more clonal expansion than equally common others. At a 0.05 false discovery rate, a later analysis found some 18,000 TCR beta sequences to be associated with HLA alleles.

Germline assignment: CDR1 MGHDK and CDR2 SYGVNS. There are 15 residues in the CDR3. PCR employed 60 Vbeta and 13 Jbeta primers. Profiled with immunoSEQ multiplex PCR; TCRdb holds only in-frame clones, not every one. Of about 180,000 clones in the sample, 80% to 90% are singletons; the top ten hold approximately 1.2%. This TCR came from a girl aged 2 to 10 in good health and CMV-seropositive. The chain recombines TRBV25-1 with TRBJ2-1, with 10 bases fitting TRBD2. The sample comprised PBMCs. This CDR3 is CASSGGTSDYNEQIF. DNA of the CDR3: TGTGCCAGCAGTGGTGGGACTAGCGACTACAATGAGCAGATCTTC.